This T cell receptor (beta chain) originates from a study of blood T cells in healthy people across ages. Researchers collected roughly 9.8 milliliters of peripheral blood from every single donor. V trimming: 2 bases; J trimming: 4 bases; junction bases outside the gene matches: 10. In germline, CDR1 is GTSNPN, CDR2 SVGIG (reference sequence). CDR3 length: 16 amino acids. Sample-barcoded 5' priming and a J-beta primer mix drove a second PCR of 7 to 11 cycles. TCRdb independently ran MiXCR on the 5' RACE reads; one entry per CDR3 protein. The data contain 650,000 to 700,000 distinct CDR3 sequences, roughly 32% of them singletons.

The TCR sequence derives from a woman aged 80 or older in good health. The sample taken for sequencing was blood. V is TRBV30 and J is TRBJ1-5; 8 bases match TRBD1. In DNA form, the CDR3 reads TGTGCCTGGAGTCACTCCGACAGGGGATGGAATCAGCCCCAGCATTTT. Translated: CAWSHSDRGWNQPQHF.